The clone carrying this T cell receptor beta chain was seen at least ten times. No antigen is known for it. The CDR3 is 14 residues long. Looked up from germline, CDR1 is DFQATT and CDR2 is SNEGSKA (reference sequence). The germline V and J ends were trimmed by 1 base and 1 base, with 8 bases remaining between them. This sample is part of a study of blood T cells in healthy people across ages. Notes on the study in general: Estimates of diversity drawn from one million T cells were considered underestimates. The long-lived group displayed more naive CD4+ cells, plus higher diversity, than the aged donors did. A strong correlation was seen between TCR beta diversity and naive T cell percentage.

Next came a second PCR, run for roughly 6 to 11 cycles, which used a sample-barcoded 5' primer along with a J-beta primer mix. Using its own MiXCR run on the 5' RACE reads, TCRdb lists one record per CDR3 protein. Altogether about 400,000 distinct CDR3 sequences are present, approximately 51% being singletons, with the ten largest covering under 60%. Sequenced material: blood. The TCR was taken from a man aged 55 to 70 in good health. V and J are TRBV20-1 and TRBJ2-1; weak D call: TRBD1 (6 bases). DNA of the CDR3: TGCAGTGCTAGAGGGGGGCAGTCCTACAATGAGCAGTTCTTC. Its translation is CSARGGQSYNEQFF.